The present entry profiles one TCR beta chain with its context. Its antigen is not known. This sample is drawn from a study of graft-versus-host responses after intestinal transplantation. Study-level findings and limits: Association was observed between peak circulating GvH clone levels and early post-transplant HvG declines. Among recipient marrow samples, GvH clones were found; some appeared first in ileum or blood.

This CDR3 region has 14 residues. Germline-derived CDR1 and CDR2 are LNHDA and SQIVND (reference sequence). V dropped 3 bases and J dropped 6; count of bases not matched to a gene: 2. TCRdb's table, derived via immunoSEQ multiplex PCR, lists solely in-frame clones and lacks some. Of roughly 100,000 clones listed, around 93% were seen once; the top ten hold roughly 0.069%. This clonotype originated in a human donor who was the organ donor for an intestinal transplant. The genes are TRBV19 and TRBJ1-5; TRBD1 matches at 10 bases. Sequencing was performed on unstimulated CD8+ T cells sorted from spleen or lymph node cells, taken before transplant. CDR3 sequence reads: CASSMGQGRQPQHF. Here the CDR3 DNA reads TGTGCCAGTAGTATGGGACAGGGGCGTCAGCCCCAGCATTTT.